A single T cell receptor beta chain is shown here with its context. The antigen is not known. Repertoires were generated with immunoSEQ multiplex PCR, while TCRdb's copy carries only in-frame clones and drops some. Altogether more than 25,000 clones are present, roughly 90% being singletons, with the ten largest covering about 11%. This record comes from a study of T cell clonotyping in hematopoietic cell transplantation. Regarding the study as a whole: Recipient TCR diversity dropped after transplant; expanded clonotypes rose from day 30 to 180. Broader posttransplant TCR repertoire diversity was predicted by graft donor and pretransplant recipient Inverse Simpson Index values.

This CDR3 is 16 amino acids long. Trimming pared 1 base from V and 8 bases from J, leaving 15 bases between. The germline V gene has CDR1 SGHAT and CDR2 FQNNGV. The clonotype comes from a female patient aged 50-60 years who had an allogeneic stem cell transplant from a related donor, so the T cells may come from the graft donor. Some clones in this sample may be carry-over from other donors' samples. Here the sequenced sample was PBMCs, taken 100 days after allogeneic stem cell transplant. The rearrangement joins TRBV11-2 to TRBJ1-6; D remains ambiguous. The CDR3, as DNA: TGTGCCAGCAGCTTAGCGACCCTGAGCGGTGATTCACCCCTCCACTTT. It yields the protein CASSLATLSGDSPLHF.